The T cell receptor (beta chain) under discussion was sequenced for a study of OX40 agonist ivuxolimab in advanced cancers. For this clone: The antigen remains undetermined.

General study findings and limits: The study found among the lowest clonal expansion in partial responders at 0.1-3.0 mg/kg.

Some clones are missing from TCRdb's copy, which holds only in-frame ones; the method was immunoSEQ multiplex PCR. The sample has roughly 20,000 clones; around 81% are singletons. Sequences were derived from CD4+ or CD8+ T cells sorted from blood, sampled in a trial of the OX40 agonist ivuxolimab. The TCR sequence derives from an adult with an advanced solid tumor such as melanoma, head and neck, liver or kidney cancer.

CDR3 amino acids: CASSLRLAGGSGELFF. CDR3 DNA: TGTGCCAGCAGTCTCCGACTAGCGGGAGGGTCCGGGGAGCTGTTTTTT. The V and J genes are TRBV9 and TRBJ2-2; 14 nucleotides align to TRBD2. Trimming removed 5 bases from V and 6 bases from J; junction bases left unmatched: 6. CDR3 length: 16 residues. Germline-derived CDR1 and CDR2 are SGDLS and YYNGEE.